The 20 T cell receptor beta chains below come from one sample, sequenced in a study of tumor and adjacent non-tumor tissue in lung cancer. No cell sorting was done before RNA was extracted from the tissue. Distant lung tissue was collected more than 3 cm away from the tumor edge. The library came from three nested PCR rounds adapted from ARM-PCR protocols. TCRdb fed the multiplex PCR reads into MiXCR, producing one record per CDR3 protein. This table has 75,000 to 80,000 distinct CDR3 sequences, less than 85% appearing once. Source material: distant non-tumor lung tissue. The receptor source for this set is a man aged 70 or older with non-small cell lung cancer.

Turning to this clonotype: The CDR3 ends on some other residue instead of the conserved phenylalanine or tryptophan, so this is likely a read error. The chain employs TRBV4-1 and TRBJ2-7, with 8 nucleotides matching TRBD2. This CDR3 is built from 16 residues. Germline loops: CDR1 MGHRA, CDR2 YSYEKL. The DNA of the CDR3 is TGCGCCAGTAGCCGGACACTAGCGGCCGAGGGGGACGCGCAGTACTTG. Encoded protein: CASSRTLAAEGDAQYL.

Of note for this clonotype: An end of the junction differs from the germline gene, which may be a read error. The chain is built from TRBV29-1 and TRBJ2-5, with 8 bases matching TRBD1. Germline CDR1 and CDR2: SQVTM and ANQGSEA. CDR3 length equals 14 residues. CDR3 region: CRVGRTGNGETQCF. In DNA, the CDR3 is TGCAGAGTGGGCCGGACAGGGAATGGGGAGACCCAGTGCTTC.

As to this clonotype: At one end the junction does not follow the germline gene, possibly because of a read error. As DNA, the CDR3 is TGTGCCAACACGGGACAGTCCTTAAACATTCACTACTTC. It translates to CANTGQSLNIHYF. This chain connects TRBV6-1 to TRBJ2-4, with 7 nucleotides matching TRBD1. The CDR3 has 13 amino acids. The germline CDR1 and CDR2 sequences are MNHNS and SASEGT.

This clonotype was found many times. The chain employs TRBV10-1 and TRBJ2-1; TRBD1 or TRBD2 may be the D gene (5 bases each). Germline CDR1 is WNHNN and CDR2 is SYGVQD (reference sequence). The V end lost 5 bases, the J end lost 1 base, and 12 bases lay between the germline ends. The CDR3 is made up of 15 amino acids. CDR3 sequence: CASSHRDASYNEQFF. The CDR3 DNA reads TGCGCCAGCAGTCACCGGGACGCATCCTACAATGAGCAGTTCTTC.

This chain connects TRBV11-2 to TRBJ2-2; D might be TRBD1 (5 bases). Germline V gene data show CDR1 as SGHAT and CDR2 as FQNNGV. CDR3 size: 16 residues. The CDR3 protein is CVGSLVDTGVAGELFF. Here the CDR3 DNA reads TGTGTCGGCAGCTTAGTGGACACAGGCGTTGCCGGGGAGCTGTTTTTT. Filled out from reference TRBV11-2 and TRBJ2-2, the complete variable domain reads EAGVAQSPRYKIIEKRQSVAFWCNPISGHATLYWYQQILGQGPKLLIQFQNNGVVDDSQLPKDRFSAERLKGVDSTLKIQPAKLEDSAVYLCVGSLVDTGVAGELFFGEGSRLTVL.

This clonotype was recorded a few times. The junction shows a germline mismatch at one end, possibly a read error. The CDR3 DNA sequence: TGTGCCATCAGCTTCCGGGACAGATCACTGAACACTGAAGCTTTCTTT. The encoded protein is CAISFRDRSLNTEAFF. The rearrangement links TRBV11-3 to TRBJ1-1, with 7 bases matching TRBD1. The CDR3 totals 16 residues. Germline CDR1 is SGHNT and CDR2 is YENEEA. Combining the CDR3 with reference TRBV11-3 and TRBJ1-1 gives the whole variable domain EAGVVQSPRYKIIEKKQPVAFWCNPISGHNTLYWYLQNLGQGPELLIRYENEEAVDDSQLPKDRFSAERLKGVDSTLKIQPAELGDSAVYLCAISFRDRSLNTEAFFGQGTRLTVV.

The V call is TRBV21-1, the J call TRBJ2-7. TRBV21-1 constitutes a pseudogene. The CDR3 is made up of 15 amino acids. The CDR3 region is CASSKSTPKNYEQYF. The CDR3 DNA sequence: TGTGCCAGCAGCAAGTCAACACCGAAGAACTACGAGCAGTACTTC.

As concerns this clonotype: One junction end does not reproduce the germline sequence, and a read error may be involved. The J gene is TRBJ2-3, the V gene TRBV4-3; D may correspond to TRBD1 or TRBD2 (5 bases each). This CDR3 spans 17 amino acids. Germline V gives CDR1 LGHNA, CDR2 YSLEER. CDR3 loop: CASNQDGASGRTDTQYF. For the CDR3, the DNA is TGCGCCAGCAACCAAGATGGGGCTAGTGGGAGAACAGACACGCAGTATTTT.

Concerning this clonotype itself: One end of the junction does not line up with germline, which may come from a read error. The J gene is TRBJ2-7, the V gene TRBV29-1, with D perhaps TRBD1 or TRBD2 (5 bases each). Germline V gives CDR1 SQVTM, CDR2 ANQGSEA. The CDR3 runs to 12 residues. The CDR3 here is CSALGTNPEQYF. The CDR3 nucleotides read TGCAGCGCCTTGGGGACCAACCCCGAGCAGTATTTC.

Turning to this clonotype: This may be a read error, as it is one base from a much larger clone. This sequence joins TRBV5-6 and TRBJ1-1, with D possibly TRBD1 on 6 matching bases. The CDR3 covers 14 residues. Germline V gives CDR1 SGHDT, CDR2 YYEEEE. CDR3 region: CANSLALTGTEAFF. DNA of the CDR3: TGTGCCAACAGCTTGGCGCTAACAGGGACTGAAGCTTTCTTT. Filled out from reference TRBV5-6 and TRBJ1-1, the complete variable domain reads DAGVTQSPTHLIKTRGQQVTLRCSPKSGHDTVSWYQQALGQGPQFIFQYYEEEERQRGNFPDRFSGHQFPNYSSELNVNALLLGDSALYLCANSLALTGTEAFFGQGTRLTVV.

This clonotype was recorded at least ten times. The chain joins TRBV5-1 to TRBJ1-2; D unresolved. Germline values: CDR1 SGHRS, CDR2 YFSETQ. Trimming removed 0 bases at V and 10 bases at J, with 16 bases between. There are 14 residues in the CDR3. The CDR3 loop reads CASSLAGPEQNYTF. The DNA of the CDR3 is TGCGCCAGCAGCTTGGCCGGCCCAGAGCAAAACTACACCTTC. Using reference TRBV5-1 and TRBJ1-2 for the parts outside the CDR3, the full variable domain is KAGVTQTPRYLIKTRGQQVTLSCSPISGHRSVSWYQQTPGQGLQFLFEYFSETQRNKGNFPGRFSGRQFSNSRSEMNVSTLELGDSALYLCASSLAGPEQNYTFGSGTRLTVV.

On this clonotype: At one boundary the junction diverges from the germline segment, which might be a read error. V usage is TRBV11-2 and J usage is TRBJ2-7; possible D gene TRBD1, 5 bases. Germline assignment: CDR1 SGHAT and CDR2 FQNNGV. The CDR3 sequence is 15 residues long. DNA for the CDR3: TGTGCCAGTAGCTTAGGTCAGGGTGCCCCCTATGAGCAGTACTTC. Protein product: CASSLGQGAPYEQYF.

Turning to this clonotype: A much larger clone is a single base away; this may be a read error. The CDR3 carries no conserved terminal phenylalanine or tryptophan, so it likely arises from a read error. The rearrangement uses TRBV6-2 or TRBV6-3 and TRBJ2-1, with 10 bases aligning to TRBD2. Trimming cost V 2 bases and J 0 bases; bases outside gene matches: 7. The CDR3 length is 18 residues. Per the germline V gene, CDR1 is MNHEY and CDR2 is SVGEGT. The CDR3 here is CASSYGIGLADSYNEQFS. CDR3 sequence (DNA): TGTGCCAGCAGTTACGGAATCGGACTAGCGGACTCCTACAATGAGCAGTTCTCC.

Notes on this clonotype: This likely comes from a read error, as the CDR3 has no conserved phenylalanine or tryptophan at its end. V usage is TRBV11-3 and J usage is TRBJ1-1, with TRBD1 matching over 7 bases. Looked up from germline, CDR1 is SGHNT and CDR2 is YENEEA. CDR3 length: 16 amino acids. The CDR3 loop is CASSFWDRALNAEAFL. In DNA, the CDR3 is TGTGCCAGCAGCTTCTGGGACAGAGCCCTGAACGCTGAAGCTTTCTTA.

The rearrangement joins TRBV29-1 to TRBJ1-1, with D unresolved. The CDR3 has 14 amino acids. Germline values: CDR1 SQVTM, CDR2 ANQGSEA. The V end was cut by 7 bases, the J end by 5 bases, with 20 bases between. CDR3: CSGKRGPASTEAFF. The CDR3 DNA reads as TGCAGCGGCAAAAGAGGCCCAGCATCGACTGAAGCTTTCTTT.

Details on this clonotype: This may be a read error, as it is one base from a much larger clone. V gene TRBV7-8 combines with J gene TRBJ2-4; D is ambiguous. CDR1 and CDR2 from the germline V gene are SGHVS and FQNEAQ. This CDR3 has 14 amino acids. CDR3 DNA sequence: TGTGCCAGCAGCTTAGCGATAGCCAAAAACATTCAGCACTTC. Translating gives CASSLAIAKNIQHF. Full variable domain (missing parts from reference TRBV7-8 and TRBJ2-4): GAGVSQSPRYKVAKRGQDVALRCDPISGHVSLFWYQQALGQGPEFLTYFQNEAQLDKSGLPSDRFFAERPEGSVSTLKIQRTQQEDSAVYLCASSLAIAKNIQHFGAGTRLSVL.

The chain employs TRBV6-1 and TRBJ2-5; D tentatively reads TRBD1 or TRBD2 (5 bases each). The CDR3 contains 17 residues. Germline CDR1 is MNHNS and CDR2 is SASEGT. Trimming took 3 bases from V and 4 from J, leaving 21 bases between them. The CDR3 DNA reads as TGTGCCAGCAGTGATATGATCACAGGTGGGGGTGGAGAGACCCAGTACTTC. This sequence encodes CASSDMITGGGGETQYF.

V gene TRBV12-3 or TRBV12-4 combines with J gene TRBJ1-5; D gene unclear. The CDR3 has 12 residues. V lost 6 bases, J lost 6 bases, and 9 bases lay in between. This CDR3 is CASSDMLQPQHF. CDR3 sequence (DNA): TGTGCCAGCAGCGACATGCTTCAGCCCCAGCATTTT.

The gene calls are TRBV6-5 and TRBJ2-7; TRBD2 aligns across 8 bases. Germline V lookup: CDR1 MNHEY, CDR2 SVGAGI. Trimming removed 0 bases from V and 6 bases from J; junction bases left unmatched: 7. CDR3 length: 15 amino acids. The DNA for the CDR3 is TGTGCCAGCAGTTACTCGAGGCGGGAGGCAGCCGAGCAGTACTTC. It encodes CASSYSRREAAEQYF.

About this clonotype itself: It is likely a read error, because the conserved phenylalanine at the end of the CDR3 is missing. It is unclear where the CDR3 begins or ends on the DNA, so no DNA is shown, and the CDR3 is as TCRdb lists it. The V gene is TRBV29-1, the J gene TRBJ1-2. The CDR3 has 17 residues if both end residues are counted. The germline V gene encodes CDR1 SQVTM and CDR2 ANQGSEA. The chain's CDR3 is CSVEEYVKGHTNYGYTL.